The 15 T cell receptor beta chains below all came from one sample that was sequenced in a study of blood T cell repertoires in COVID-19. Clones were read by immunoSEQ multiplex PCR, and TCRdb kept only the in-frame ones, dropping some. The table includes 200,000 or so clones, around 90% detected once. What was sequenced was PBMCs or T cells enriched from blood (not recorded which). The receptors shown here come from a woman aged 25 to 45 who had recovered from COVID-19.

The table lists this clone with a count of one. V usage is TRBV9 and J usage is TRBJ2-2, with 10 bases matching TRBD1. Germline V gene data show CDR1 as SGDLS and CDR2 as YYNGEE. The CDR3 contains 18 residues. The V segment lost 2 bases and the J segment 3 bases; nucleotides outside the gene matches: 10. The DNA for the CDR3 is TGTGCCAGCAGCGTTTTTGTCCCGGGACAGGGGCACACCGGGGAGCTGTTTTTT. Encoded protein: CASSVFVPGQGHTGELFF.

The rearrangement uses TRBV7-9 and TRBJ2-7; 7 bases map to TRBD2. The CDR3 covers 14 residues. Germline CDR1 is SEHNR and CDR2 is FQNEAQ (reference sequence). J lost 5 bases, V lost 1 base, and 5 bases had no gene match. DNA for the CDR3: TGTGCCAGCAGCTTAGGGCGGGGGAAAGACGAGCAGTACTTC. This sequence encodes CASSLGRGKDEQYF.

This clone has just one count. This chain joins TRBV28 and TRBJ1-5; 7 bases match TRBD1. The V gene end was trimmed by 6 bases and the J gene end by 0 bases; junction bases not matched to a gene: 11. The germline V gene encodes CDR1 MDHEN and CDR2 SYDVKM. The CDR3 extends over 17 amino acids. In DNA form, the CDR3 reads TGTGCCAGCAGCCGGACAGGTGAGACTTATAGCAATCAGCCCCAGCATTTT. This gives the protein CASSRTGETYSNQPQHF.

The V gene is TRBV7-2, the J gene TRBJ1-3; 9 nucleotides line up with TRBD1. There are 15 residues in the CDR3. Unmatched junction bases numbered 5, after V lost 5 bases and J lost 3 bases. The V gene's germline CDR1 is SGHTA and CDR2 FQGNSA. The CDR3: CASSLRTGVGNTIYF. CDR3 nucleotides: TGTGCCAGCAGCCTGCGGACAGGGGTTGGAAACACCATATATTTT.

The rearrangement uses TRBV2 and TRBJ1-4; D gene uncertain. The V and J ends lost 4 bases and 7 bases respectively, with 16 bases between them. CDR1 and CDR2 from the germline V gene are SNHLY and FYNNEI. CDR3 length: 15 residues. CDR3 region: CASSGIEGFGEKLFF. CDR3 nucleotide sequence: TGTGCCAGCAGTGGAATTGAGGGCTTCGGTGAAAAACTGTTTTTT.

The chain is built from TRBV5-1 and TRBJ2-3, with D possibly TRBD2 on 5 matching bases. The CDR3 runs to 19 residues. V lost 2 bases and J lost 0, with 22 bases in between. CDR1 is SGHRS and CDR2 is YFSETQ in the germline V gene. The CDR3 sequence is CASSFRAKNRGVSTDTQYF. CDR3 bases: TGCGCCAGCAGCTTTCGGGCTAAGAACCGGGGTGTTAGCACAGATACGCAGTATTTT.

The chain recombines TRBV7-3 with TRBJ1-1; D may be TRBD1 (6 bases). From germline, CDR1 is SGHTA and CDR2 FQGTGA. The CDR3 totals 16 residues. Trimming stripped 5 bases from V and 3 bases from J, with 19 bases between. CDR3: CASSPSGESWDTEAFF. CDR3 nucleotides: TGTGCCAGCAGCCCGTCAGGGGAGAGTTGGGACACTGAAGCTTTCTTT.

This clone is a singleton in its sample. This rearrangement joins TRBV2 to TRBJ2-1; TRBD2 might be the D (5 bases). Per germline, CDR1 SNHLY and CDR2 FYNNEI. The CDR3 is 15 residues long. Trimming cost V 7 bases and J 8 bases, with 21 bases left between them. The chain's CDR3 is CASKVSSGLVDEQFF. The CDR3 bases are TGTGCCAGCAAAGTCTCGAGCGGCTTGGTGGATGAGCAGTTCTTC.

This CDR3 reads CASSSTGTASNYGYTF. Here the CDR3 DNA reads TGTGCCAGCAGCTCCACCGGGACAGCAAGTAACTATGGCTACACCTTC. The J gene is TRBJ1-2, the V gene TRBV7-8; 7 nucleotides match TRBD1. Germline values: CDR1 SGHVS, CDR2 FQNEAQ. The CDR3 extends over 16 amino acids. With 4 bases clipped from V and 1 base from J, the junction kept 9 bases outside the gene matches.

The count of this clone is one. The CDR3 bases are TGTGCCACCAGCAGAAGAGTTAGGGGCGCAGGGCGGATGAACACTGAAGCTTTCTTT. This codes for CATSRRVRGAGRMNTEAFF. The chain combines TRBV15 with TRBJ1-1; possibly TRBD1 for D (5 bases). V lost 2 bases to trimming and J lost 0 bases, with 22 bases between them. The germline CDR1 and CDR2 sequences are LNHNV and YYDKDF (reference sequence). The CDR3 consists of 19 residues.

The rearrangement links TRBV13 to TRBJ2-3, with 7 bases lining up with TRBD1. Losses at the gene ends were 5 bases for V and 2 bases for J; bases not matched to a gene: 4. Germline-derived CDR1 and CDR2 are PRHDT and FYEKMQ (reference sequence). The CDR3 is 14 amino acids. CDR3 region: CASSRDRATDTQYF. CDR3 nucleotide sequence: TGTGCCAGCAGCCGTGACAGGGCCACAGATACGCAGTATTTT.

There are a few counts of this clone. V gene TRBV9 combines with J gene TRBJ2-2, with 7 nucleotides matching TRBD1. CDR3 length equals 15 residues. V shed 2 bases and J 6 bases; nucleotides not matched to a gene: 7. The V gene's germline CDR1 is SGDLS and CDR2 YYNGEE. DNA of the CDR3: TGTGCCAGCAGCGTTTTAGGGGGCGATTCCGGGGAGCTGTTTTTT. Translation gives CASSVLGGDSGELFF.

The chain recombines TRBV5-5 with TRBJ1-5, with D possibly being TRBD1 (5 bases). Germline CDR1 is SGHKS and CDR2 is YYEKEE (reference sequence). This CDR3 has 16 amino acids. Trimming shortened V by 0 bases and J by 3 bases, and 13 bases separated the two germline ends. The CDR3 region has the DNA TGTGCCAGCAGCTTGGGAACTGGGGCGACCAATCAGCCCCAGCATTTT. Encoded protein: CASSLGTGATNQPQHF.

CDR3 region: CASNLSGNSPLHF. CDR3 DNA sequence: TGTGCCAGCAATCTTAGCGGGAATTCACCCCTCCACTTT. The chain combines TRBV6-5 with TRBJ1-6; no firm D call. V shed 7 bases and J shed 7 bases, with 11 bases lying between them. Germline CDR1 is MNHEY and CDR2 is SVGAGI. The CDR3 runs to 13 residues.

CDR3 DNA: TGTGCCAGCAGCAAAGTAACTGAGACAGGGTCGTTCTCGAACACCGGGGAGCTGTTTTTT. It specifies CASSKVTETGSFSNTGELFF. This chain uses TRBV21-1 with TRBJ2-2; the DNA was not used to check the table's D call, TRBD1. TRBV21-1 represents a pseudogene. The CDR3 spans 20 residues.